These T cell receptor beta chains were read from a single sample in a study of cytomegalovirus exposure and HLA in healthy donors. Sequencing used immunoSEQ multiplex PCR; TCRdb keeps in-frame clones, though not all of them. Found here are hundreds of thousands of clones, approximately 70% of them singletons; the top ten hold less than 3%. Sequencing was performed on PBMCs. These receptors were collected from a man aged 35 to 55 in good health and CMV-seropositive. Each CDR3 is given with its conserved first and last residue. Each record gives: V gene, clone size, D gene, J gene, CDR3 DNA, CDR3 protein. The D gene is left open where the match is weak. Clone size appears in some rows only: once, few, many, or a class for an expanded clone.

>TRBV28|-|TRBD1|TRBJ1-3
TGTGCCAGCAGCTCGACCGGGACAGAGTGGGCCACCATATATTTT
CASSSTGTEWATIYF
>TRBV5-1|-|-|TRBJ1-4
TGCGCCAGCAGCCCCAGGGGAGGGGTAGAGCATCTGTTTTTT
CASSPRGGVEHLFF
>TRBV2|-|TRBD2|TRBJ2-3
TGTGCCAGCAGCCTGAGGCGGGGGGTCACAGATACGCAGTATTTT
CASSLRRGVTDTQYF
>TRBV4-1|-|-|TRBJ1-1
TGCGCCAGCAGCCATTTACAGTACCCTCCCTATCGGAACACTGAAGCTTTCTTT
CASSHLQYPPYRNTEAFF
>TRBV5-4|-|-|TRBJ2-1
TGTGCCAGCAGCTTGGCGGGAGATATTATGAACGGTGAGCAGTTCTTC
CASSLAGDIMNGEQFF
>TRBV6-6|-|-|TRBJ2-7
TGTGCCAGCGGGAAGGGGACATACGAGCAGTACTTC
CASGKGTYEQYF
>TRBV28|few|-|TRBJ2-7
TGTGCCAGCAGGCAAACGAGGACAGCGTCGGAGTACTTC
CASRQTRTASEYF
>TRBV2|-|TRBD1|TRBJ1-6
TGTGCCAGCAGTGACAGGGGGTCCGGGCTGGGCCCACCCCTCCACTTT
CASSDRGSGLGPPLHF
>TRBV7-2|-|TRBD1|TRBJ2-2
TGTGCCAGCAGCCGAGGGACAGGGTGGACCGGGGAGCTGTTTTTT
CASSRGTGWTGELFF
>TRBV4-1|-|-|TRBJ1-1
TGCGCCAGCAGCCAAGAAGCCCCCCGTCAACCTGCTTTCTTT
CASSQEAPRQPAFF
>TRBV5-4|-|-|TRBJ2-1
TGTGCCAGCAGTGCAGCGTCGTCAGTCTACAATGAGCAGTTCTTC
CASSAASSVYNEQFF
>TRBV2|-|TRBD1|TRBJ2-2
TGTGCCAGCAAAATGGACAGGGCGAACACCGGGGAGCTGTTTTTT
CASKMDRANTGELFF
>TRBV19|-|-|TRBJ2-6
TGTGCCAGTAGTATAGTATCGGCAGGGGCTGGGGCCAACGTCCTGACTTTC
CASSIVSAGAGANVLTF
>TRBV10-3|once|TRBD1|TRBJ1-3
TGTGCCACTACCCGACAGGGGGACTCTGGAAACACCATATATTTT
CATTRQGDSGNTIYF
>TRBV5-1|-|-|TRBJ1-2
TGCGCCAGCAGCTTGAGGGCAGGGGCTAACTATGGCTACACCTTC
CASSLRAGANYGYTF
>TRBV28|-|TRBD2|TRBJ2-7
TGTGCCAGCAAACGGAGTCGACTAGCGGGGTTATACTCCTACGAGCAGTACTTC
CASKRSRLAGLYSYEQYF
>TRBV19|few|-|TRBJ1-5
TGTGCCAGTAGTATAGGAGGCAATCAGCCCCAGCATTTT
CASSIGGNQPQHF
>TRBV5-1|few|TRBD1|TRBJ1-1
TGCGCCAGCAGCTTGGCACAGGGGGGTGGGGCCGAAGCTTTCTTT
CASSLAQGGGAEAFF
>TRBV6-6|-|-|TRBJ2-7
TGTGCCAGCAGTTACGGGGGCCCGGGTACAGAGCAGTACTTC
CASSYGGPGTEQYF
>TRBV7-2|-|TRBD1|TRBJ2-5
TGCGCCAGCAGCCGCCGGACAGGGGGCCCCGAGACCCAGTACTTC
CASSRRTGGPETQYF
>TRBV7-3|-|TRBD2|TRBJ2-2
TGTGCCAGCAGCTTAGGCGGGGGGGCGAACACCGGGGAGCTGTTTTTT
CASSLGGGANTGELFF
>TRBV19|-|-|TRBJ2-2
TGTGCCAGTAGTATAGCCGAAATCAGCACCGGGGAGCTGTTTTTT
CASSIAEISTGELFF
>TRBV5-6|-|TRBD1|TRBJ2-2
TGTGCCAGCAGCTTGATGGGACAGGGGTGGACCGGGGAGCTGTTTTTT
CASSLMGQGWTGELFF
>TRBV5-6|-|TRBD2|TRBJ2-1
TGTGCCAGCAGCCCCAGCGGGGGATGGTCCTACAATGAGCAGTTCTTC
CASSPSGGWSYNEQFF
>TRBV2|-|TRBD2|TRBJ2-1
TGTGCCGGAAGCGGGGGCTCCTACAATGAGCAGTTCTTC
CAGSGGSYNEQFF
>TRBV5-1|few|-|TRBJ1-1
TGCGCCAGCAGCTTGGCCCAGATCTCAAAAGAAGCTTTCTTT
CASSLAQISKEAFF
>TRBV6-5|-|TRBD1|TRBJ1-2
TGTGCCAGCATTGGACAGGGGATGAACTATGGCTACACCTTC
CASIGQGMNYGYTF
>TRBV5-1|once|-|TRBJ2-7
TGCGCCAGCAGCTCCGGACTCCCGATCTCCTACGAGCAGTACTTC
CASSSGLPISYEQYF
>TRBV27|-|TRBD1|TRBJ2-4
TGTGCCAGCAGAACAGGGGAGATTCAGTACTTC
CASRTGEIQYF
>TRBV6-5|-|TRBD2|TRBJ2-1
TGTGCCAGCAGACGGGGACTAGCGGGGGCCCCTTTCTTC
CASRRGLAGAPFF
>TRBV7-6|once|-|TRBJ2-1
TGTGCCAGCAGCTTTGAAAGGGGGGGGGTTGAGCAGTTCTTC
CASSFERGGVEQFF
>TRBV27|few|-|TRBJ1-2
TGTGCCAGCAGTATTGGAGGGAACTATGGCTACACCTTC
CASSIGGNYGYTF
>TRBV14|-|-|TRBJ1-2
TGTGCCAGCAGCCAAGCTCACTATGGCTACACCTTC
CASSQAHYGYTF
>TRBV6-5|-|-|TRBJ2-7
TGTGCCAGCAGAGATACAGGCGAGCAGTACTTC
CASRDTGEQYF
>TRBV28|-|-|TRBJ2-1
TGTGCCAGCAGTTCCCCGAGAGAAAGCTCCTACAATGAGCAGTTCTTC
CASSSPRESSYNEQFF
>TRBV18|-|-|TRBJ2-7
TGTGCCAGCTCACCACCAGGGGCGACCTACGAGCAGTACTTC
CASSPPGATYEQYF
>TRBV6-1|few|TRBD1|TRBJ1-5
TGTGCCAGCAGTGAAGCACCAGACAGGGCCCTCAATCAGCCCCAGCATTTT
CASSEAPDRALNQPQHF
>TRBV25-1|-|-|TRBJ1-1
TGTGCCAGCAGTGAAATGATGGAGGGTCTCACTGAAGCTTTCTTT
CASSEMMEGLTEAFF
>TRBV4-2|-|TRBD1|TRBJ2-7
TGTGCCAGCAGCCAAGGACAGGGCACCTACGAGCAGTACTTC
CASSQGQGTYEQYF
>TRBV5-4|-|TRBD1|TRBJ2-5
TGTGCCAGCAGCGGGGGACAGCAAGAGACCCAGTACTTC
CASSGGQQETQYF